This T cell receptor beta chain was documented in a study of OX40 agonist ivuxolimab in advanced cancers. About the study: Ivuxolimab was administered intravenously to patients at 0.01 to 10 mg/kg every 2 weeks.

Sequenced by immunoSEQ multiplex PCR; TCRdb stores in-frame clones only, minus some. The sample contains about 40,000 clones, around 89% of which appear only once. The V gene end was trimmed by 6 bases and the J gene end by 4 bases; junction bases not matched to a gene: 3. The CDR3 spans 12 residues. In germline, CDR1 is LNHDA, CDR2 SQIVND (reference sequence). The source was CD4+ or CD8+ T cells sorted from blood, collected in a trial of the OX40 agonist ivuxolimab. The chain combines TRBV19 with TRBJ2-7; 7 bases agree with TRBD1. The TCR comes from an adult with an advanced solid tumor such as melanoma, head and neck, liver or kidney cancer. DNA of the CDR3: TGTGCCAGTAGCCCGACAGGGTACGAGCAGTACTTC. Its protein product is CASSPTGYEQYF. The full variable domain, rest sourced from reference TRBV19 and TRBJ2-7, is DGGITQSPKYLFRKEGQNVTLSCEQNLNHDAMYWYRQDPGQGLRLIYYSQIVNDFQKGDIAEGYSVSREKKESFPLTVTSAQKNPTAFYLCASSPTGYEQYFGPGTRLTVT.